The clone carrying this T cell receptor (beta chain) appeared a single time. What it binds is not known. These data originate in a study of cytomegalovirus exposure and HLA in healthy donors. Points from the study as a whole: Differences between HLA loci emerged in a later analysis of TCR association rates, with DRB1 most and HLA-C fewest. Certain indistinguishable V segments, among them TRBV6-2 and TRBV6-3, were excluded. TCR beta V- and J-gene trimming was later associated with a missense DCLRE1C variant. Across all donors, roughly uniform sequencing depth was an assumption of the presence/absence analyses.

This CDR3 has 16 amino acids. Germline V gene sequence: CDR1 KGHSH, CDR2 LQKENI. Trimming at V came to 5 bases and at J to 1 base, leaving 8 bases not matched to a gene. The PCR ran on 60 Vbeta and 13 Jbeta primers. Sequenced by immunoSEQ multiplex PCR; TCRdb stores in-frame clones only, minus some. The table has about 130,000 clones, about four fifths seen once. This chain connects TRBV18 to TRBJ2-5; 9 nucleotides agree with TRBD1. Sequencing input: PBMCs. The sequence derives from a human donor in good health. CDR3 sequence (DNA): TGTGCCAGCTCAGCAACTACAGGGGGCCCCCAAGAGACCCAGTACTTC. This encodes CASSATTGGPQETQYF.